These T cell receptor beta chains were read from a single sample in a study of OX40 agonist ivuxolimab in advanced cancers. The repertoire was sequenced with immunoSEQ multiplex PCR; TCRdb's copy has only in-frame clones and lacks some. The table records around 77,000 clones, around 86% of them present only once. This specimen was CD4+ or CD8+ T cells sorted from blood, taken in a trial of the OX40 agonist ivuxolimab. The receptors come from an adult with an advanced solid tumor such as melanoma, head and neck, liver or kidney cancer. CDR3s include the opening cysteine and the closing phenylalanine or tryptophan. D genes are given only for firm matches. Rows may omit the clone size; those that give it use once, few, many or a size class.

d_gene,abundance,j_gene,v_gene,CDR3aa,CDR3nt
-,few,TRBJ1-2,TRBV27,CASRQTGGGYGYTF,TGTGCCAGCAGACAAACGGGGGGCGGCTATGGCTACACCTTC
-,-,TRBJ2-2,TRBV30,CAWSVGTGTNTGELFF,TGTGCCTGGAGTGTAGGGACGGGGACGAACACCGGGGAGCTGTTTTTT
-,-,TRBJ2-2,TRBV4-3,CASSLVTGELFF,TGCGCCAGCAGCCTAGTCACCGGGGAGCTGTTTTTT
TRBD2,-,TRBJ2-5,TRBV7-2,CASSRTSGAGETQYF,TGTGCCAGCAGCAGGACTAGCGGGGCGGGAGAGACCCAGTACTTC
TRBD1,-,TRBJ1-2,TRBV18,CASSQSGTGVGYTF,TGTGCCAGCTCACAATCAGGGACAGGGGTTGGCTACACCTTC
-,-,TRBJ2-6,TRBV7-5,CARSLEGSGANVLTF,TGTGCCAGAAGCTTAGAAGGGTCTGGGGCCAACGTCCTGACTTTC
TRBD2,-,TRBJ2-1,TRBV10-3,CAIRPAGSSYNEQFF,TGTGCCATCAGGCCAGCGGGGAGCTCCTACAATGAGCAGTTCTTC
TRBD1,-,TRBJ1-1,TRBV11-2,CASSWQGARAHTEAFF,TGTGCCAGCAGCTGGCAGGGGGCAAGGGCTCACACTGAAGCTTTCTTT
-,-,TRBJ1-2,TRBV2,CASSDPGRAGYTF,TGTGCCAGCAGTGATCCAGGGCGGGCTGGCTACACCTTC
-,-,TRBJ2-3,TRBV4-1,CASSQPRSSDTQYF,TGCGCCAGCAGCCAGCCCCGGTCGTCAGATACGCAGTATTTT
-,-,TRBJ1-1,TRBV5-1,CASSLTPENTEAFF,TGCGCCAGCAGCTTGACCCCCGAGAACACTGAAGCTTTCTTT
-,-,TRBJ2-4,TRBV6-5,CASQLYVGKNIQYF,TGTGCCAGCCAACTTTACGTCGGGAAAAACATTCAGTACTTC
-,-,TRBJ2-5,TRBV11-2,CASSLDYTVQGRETQYF,TGTGCCAGCAGCTTAGATTACACCGTTCAGGGCAGGGAGACCCAGTACTTC
TRBD2,-,TRBJ2-5,TRBV9,CASSTGTSGGQETQYF,TGTGCCAGCTCCACCGGGACTAGCGGGGGTCAAGAGACCCAGTACTTC
-,many,TRBJ1-6,TRBV2,CASSEERNSPLHF,TGTGCCAGCAGTGAAGAGCGCAATTCACCCCTCCACTTT
TRBD1,-,TRBJ2-3,TRBV19,CASSRGQGVLDTQYF,TGTGCCAGTAGTAGGGGACAGGGAGTTTTAGATACGCAGTATTTT
-,-,TRBJ1-2,TRBV5-6,CASRHRVELGGYTF,TGTGCCAGCAGGCACAGGGTTGAATTAGGAGGCTACACCTTC